Listed below are T cell receptor beta chains from one sample, sequenced in a study of OX40 agonist ivuxolimab in advanced cancers. Clones were sequenced by immunoSEQ multiplex PCR, and TCRdb holds only the in-frame ones, with some missing. The profile shows 70,000 to 85,000 clones, 90% to 95% of them singletons. Sample: CD4+ or CD8+ T cells sorted from blood, taken in a trial of the OX40 agonist ivuxolimab. The receptors were gathered from an adult with an advanced solid tumor such as melanoma, head and neck, liver or kidney cancer. Both conserved end residues are part of each CDR3. D genes are given only for firm matches. Clone size is given for some rows only: seen once, a few or many times, or a class if the clone is expanded.

TRBJ2-1 NA TRBV5-6 NA TGTGCCAGCAGCATTTCCTATGAGCAGTTCTTC CASSISYEQFF
TRBJ2-6 NA TRBV9 NA TGTGCCAGCAGCTCGCCCCCAGCCTCTGGGGCCAACGTCCTGACTTTC CASSSPPASGANVLTF
TRBJ1-5 NA TRBV11-2 TRBD1 TGTGCCAGCAGCTTAGACGGGACAGGCTACAATCAGCCCCAGCATTTT CASSLDGTGYNQPQHF
TRBJ2-5 NA TRBV5-4 TRBD2 TGTGCCAGCCGCAGAGTTGGACTAGCGGACCAAGAGACCCAGTACTTC CASRRVGLADQETQYF
TRBJ1-1 few TRBV30 NA TGTGCCTGGAGTGTGACGGTGAACACTGAAGCTTTCTTT CAWSVTVNTEAFF
TRBJ2-7 NA TRBV6-5 TRBD1 TGTGCCAGCAGTTACCCGGGACAGGGTAACGAGCAGTACTTC CASSYPGQGNEQYF
TRBJ1-2 NA TRBV5-1 TRBD1 TGCGCCAGCAGCTCCGAAGGGACAGACGCTAACTATGGCTACACCTTC CASSSEGTDANYGYTF
TRBJ1-1 NA TRBV19 NA TGTGCCAGTAGTACTCTCCTAAACACTGAAGCTTTCTTT CASSTLLNTEAFF
TRBJ2-1 NA TRBV19 NA TGTGCCAGTATGGGGACGGGCAATGAGCAGTTCTTC CASMGTGNEQFF
TRBJ2-1 NA TRBV2 NA TGTGCCAGCAGTGACTTTGGGGGTGGCTACAATGAGCAGTTCTTC CASSDFGGGYNEQFF
TRBJ1-1 NA TRBV5-5 NA TGTGCCAGCAGCCCGCAGGAGGGAGCTTTCTTT CASSPQEGAFF
TRBJ2-7 NA TRBV28 NA TGTGCCAGCAGTTTCGACAGAGCCTACGAGCAGTACTTC CASSFDRAYEQYF
TRBJ1-3 NA TRBV7-3 NA TGTGCCAGCAGCTTAGAGGGGACCCCTGGAAACACCATATATTTT CASSLEGTPGNTIYF
TRBJ1-5 once TRBV27 NA TGTGCCAGCGGACCTCAGGGTAATCAGCCCCAGCATTTT CASGPQGNQPQHF
TRBJ1-5 NA TRBV15 NA TGTGCCACCAGCAGAGATCGGGTCACCTATCAGCCCCAGCATTTT CATSRDRVTYQPQHF
TRBJ2-7 NA TRBV2 TRBD1 TGTGCCAGCAACGAGGGACAGGGGGCGTTACTCCACGAGCAGTACTTC CASNEGQGALLHEQYF
TRBJ1-6 NA TRBV28 NA TGTGCCAGCAGTTCGGGGGGGTATAATTCACCCCTCCACTTT CASSSGGYNSPLHF
TRBJ2-7 NA TRBV4-1 TRBD2 TGCGCCAGCAGCCAAGTCGGGAGCGGGAGGTCGGACGAGCAGTACTTC CASSQVGSGRSDEQYF
TRBJ1-2 NA TRBV11-2 TRBD1 TGTGCCAGCACCCCGGACAGGGGGCTCTCTGGCTACACCTTC CASTPDRGLSGYTF
TRBJ1-1 NA TRBV25-1 NA TGTGCCAGCAGTGAATTCAACGGATTGAACACTGAAGCTTTCTTT CASSEFNGLNTEAFF
TRBJ1-2 once TRBV28 TRBD1 TGTGCCAGCAGTTTTGGTACAGGGGTCGGAGGCTACACCTTC CASSFGTGVGGYTF